This T cell receptor beta chain was captured by sequencing in a study of identical twins. V lost 4 bases and J lost 10, with 8 bases in between. CDR3 length equals 11 residues. TCRdb independently ran MiXCR on the 5' RACE reads; one entry per CDR3 protein. This sample has hundreds of thousands of distinct CDR3 sequences, with about 20% found just once. The same sample was also used in a study of T cells expressing NK-cell markers. From that second work: The TCR beta repertoires originated in sorted CD3+CD56+NKG2C+, CD3+CD56+NKG2C- and CD3+CD56-NKG2C+ T cells. Just one sequenced donor of eight was HCMV-seronegative, while seven were seropositive. T cells sorted in several experiments were restricted to alpha-beta TCR T cells by an anti-gamma-delta TCR antibody.

The receptor comes from a young woman in good health. The chain carries TRBV12-3 or TRBV12-4 and TRBJ2-1; no clear D gene. The source material was PBMCs. The CDR3 DNA reads as TGTGCCAGCAGTTGGGCCTTGGAGCAGTTCTTC. It specifies CASSWALEQFF.